This T cell receptor beta chain is from a study of breast tumors, draining lymph nodes, adjacent tissues. The CDR3 extends over 14 amino acids. V was trimmed by 7 bases and J by 4 bases, leaving 13 bases between them. Per germline, CDR1 MRHNA and CDR2 SNTAGT. Breast cancer patients provided tissue from their axillary draining lymph nodes. This clonotype occurred many times. TCRdb redid the calling of the multiplex PCR reads with MiXCR, one entry per CDR3 protein. The sample gives 150,000 to 200,000 distinct CDR3 sequences, about 30% of which show up once; around 4% is in the top ten. The sequenced sample consisted of axillary lymph node tissue. This receptor was identified in a female donor with breast cancer. Some clones in this sample may be carry-over from other donors' samples. This sequence joins TRBV6-4 and TRBJ2-2; no definite D call. Here the CDR3 reads CASKRSGGTGELFF. Written as DNA, the CDR3 is TGTGCCAGCAAAAGGTCAGGCGGCACCGGGGAGCTGTTTTTT.